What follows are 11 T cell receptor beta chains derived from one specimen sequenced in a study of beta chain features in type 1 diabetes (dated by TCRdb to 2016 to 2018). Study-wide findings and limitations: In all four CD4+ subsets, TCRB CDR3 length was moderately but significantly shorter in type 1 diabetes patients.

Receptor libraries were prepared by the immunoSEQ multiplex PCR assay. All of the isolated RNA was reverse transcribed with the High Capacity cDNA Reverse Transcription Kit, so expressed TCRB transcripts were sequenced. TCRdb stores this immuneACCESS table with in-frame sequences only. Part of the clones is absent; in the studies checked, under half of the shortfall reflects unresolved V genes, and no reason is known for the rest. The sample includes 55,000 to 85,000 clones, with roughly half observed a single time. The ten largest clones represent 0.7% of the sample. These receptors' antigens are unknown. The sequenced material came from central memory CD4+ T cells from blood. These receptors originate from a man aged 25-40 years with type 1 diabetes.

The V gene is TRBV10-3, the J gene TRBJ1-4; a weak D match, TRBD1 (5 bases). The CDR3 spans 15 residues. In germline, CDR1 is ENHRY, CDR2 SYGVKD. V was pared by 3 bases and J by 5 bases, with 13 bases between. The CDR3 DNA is TGTGCCATCAGTGAATGGGGGGGAGAAAATGAAAAACTGTTTTTT. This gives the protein CAISEWGGENEKLFF.

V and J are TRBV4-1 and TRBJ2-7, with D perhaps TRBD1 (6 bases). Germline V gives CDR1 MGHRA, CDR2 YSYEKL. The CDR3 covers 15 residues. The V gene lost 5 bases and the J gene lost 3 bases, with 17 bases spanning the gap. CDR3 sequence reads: CASSTQGKVGYEQYF. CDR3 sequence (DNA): TGCGCCAGCAGCACCCAGGGGAAGGTAGGCTACGAGCAGTACTTC.

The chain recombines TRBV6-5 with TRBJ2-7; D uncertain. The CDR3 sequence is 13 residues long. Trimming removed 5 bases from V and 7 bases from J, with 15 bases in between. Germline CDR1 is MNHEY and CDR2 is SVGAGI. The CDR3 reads CASSDLPPGEQYF. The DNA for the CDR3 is TGTGCCAGCAGTGACCTCCCGCCCGGGGAGCAGTACTTC.

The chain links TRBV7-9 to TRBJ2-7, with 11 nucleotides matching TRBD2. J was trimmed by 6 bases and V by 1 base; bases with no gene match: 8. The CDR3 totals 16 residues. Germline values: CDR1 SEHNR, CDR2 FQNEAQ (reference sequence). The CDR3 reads CASSLGVAGGGSEQYF. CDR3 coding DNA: TGTGCCAGCAGCTTAGGGGTAGCGGGAGGGGGTTCCGAGCAGTACTTC. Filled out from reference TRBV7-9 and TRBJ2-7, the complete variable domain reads DTGVSQNPRHKITKRGQNVTFRCDPISEHNRLYWYRQTLGQGPEFLTYFQNEAQLEKSRLLSDRFSAERPKGSFSTLEIQRTEQGDSAMYLCASSLGVAGGGSEQYFGPGTRLTVT.

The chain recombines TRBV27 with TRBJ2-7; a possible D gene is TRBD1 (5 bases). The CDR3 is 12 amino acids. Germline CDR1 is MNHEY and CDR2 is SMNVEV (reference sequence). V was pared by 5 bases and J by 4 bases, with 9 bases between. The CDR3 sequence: CASSPQGYEQYF. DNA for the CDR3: TGTGCCAGCAGTCCCCAGGGATACGAGCAGTACTTC.

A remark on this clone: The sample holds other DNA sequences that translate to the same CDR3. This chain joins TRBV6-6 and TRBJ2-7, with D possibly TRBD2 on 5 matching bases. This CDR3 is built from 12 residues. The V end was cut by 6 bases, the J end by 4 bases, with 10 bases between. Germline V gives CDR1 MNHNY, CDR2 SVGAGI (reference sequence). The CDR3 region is CASSTRGYEQYF. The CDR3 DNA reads TGTGCCAGCAGCACCCGGGGTTACGAGCAGTACTTC.

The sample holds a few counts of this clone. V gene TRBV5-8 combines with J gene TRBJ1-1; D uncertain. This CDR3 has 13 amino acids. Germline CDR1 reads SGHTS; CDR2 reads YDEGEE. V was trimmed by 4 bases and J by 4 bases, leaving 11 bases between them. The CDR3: CASSRSRGTEAFF. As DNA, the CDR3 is TGTGCCAGCAGCCGTAGCCGGGGCACTGAAGCTTTCTTT.

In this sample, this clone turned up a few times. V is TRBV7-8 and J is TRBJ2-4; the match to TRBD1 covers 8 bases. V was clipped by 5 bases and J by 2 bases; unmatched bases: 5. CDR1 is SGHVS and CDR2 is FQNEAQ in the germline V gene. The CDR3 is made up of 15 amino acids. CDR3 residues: CASSSTGGTKNIQYF. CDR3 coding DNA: TGTGCCAGCAGCAGCACAGGGGGAACCAAAAACATTCAGTACTTC.

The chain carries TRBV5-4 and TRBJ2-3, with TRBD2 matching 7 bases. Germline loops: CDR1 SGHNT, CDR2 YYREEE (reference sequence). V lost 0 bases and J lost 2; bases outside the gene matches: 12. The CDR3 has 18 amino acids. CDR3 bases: TGTGCCAGCAGCTTGGACCACGGGCGCGGGAGCCTCACAGATACGCAGTATTTT. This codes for CASSLDHGRGSLTDTQYF.

Written as DNA, the CDR3 is TGTGCCAGCAGCCCCGGGGTACTAGGCCGACAGGGATACTCTGGAAACACCATATATTTT. Encoded protein: CASSPGVLGRQGYSGNTIYF. The rearrangement uses TRBV7-8 and TRBJ1-3; 7 positions match TRBD1. V trimming: 5 bases; J trimming: 0 bases; junction bases outside the gene matches: 19. The length of the CDR3 is 20 residues. Germline V lookup: CDR1 SGHVS, CDR2 FQNEAQ.

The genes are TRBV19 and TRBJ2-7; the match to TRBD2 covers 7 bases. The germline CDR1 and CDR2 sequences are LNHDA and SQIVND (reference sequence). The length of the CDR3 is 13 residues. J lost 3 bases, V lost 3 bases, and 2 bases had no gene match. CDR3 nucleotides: TGTGCCAGTAGTATCGGGGGGAACTACGAGCAGTACTTC. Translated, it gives CASSIGGNYEQYF.